This passage covers 15 T cell receptor beta chains from one sample sequenced in a study of shared clonotypes between healthy human individuals. The method was immunoSEQ multiplex PCR; TCRdb's version includes in-frame clones alone and lacks a portion of them. The sample lists 550,000 to 800,000 clones; about 90% were seen once. The sample taken for sequencing was memory CD8+ T cells from PBMCs. Sample subset: CD45RO+ cells pooled with CCR7-negative TemRA cells. These receptors were collected from a man aged 18 to 29 in good health. Some clones in this sample may be carry-over from other donors' samples.

The chain employs TRBV5-1 and TRBJ2-7, with a weak D call TRBD1 (5 bases). The CDR3 is made up of 15 amino acids. Germline CDR1 reads SGHRS; CDR2 reads YFSETQ. V lost 4 bases and J 5 bases, leaving 19 bases between the germline ends. CDR3 amino acids: CASSRHLQGSDEQYF. CDR3 bases: TGCGCCAGCAGCCGGCATCTGCAGGGATCCGACGAGCAGTACTTC.

This clone was seen a single time. The rearrangement uses TRBV13 and TRBJ1-4, with D unclear. V was clipped by 2 bases and J by 3 bases, with 10 bases between them. The CDR3 covers 15 residues. Germline V gene lookup returns CDR1 PRHDT and CDR2 FYEKMQ (reference sequence). DNA of the CDR3: TGTGCCAGCAGCTTAACGGCAGCGTCTAATGAAAAACTGTTTTTT. Its translation is CASSLTAASNEKLFF.

This rearrangement joins TRBV5-1 to TRBJ2-5; 8 nucleotides align to TRBD2. Trimming took 2 bases from V and 2 from J; bases not matched to a gene: 5. Germline CDR1 is SGHRS and CDR2 is YFSETQ. The CDR3 length is 15 residues. Here the CDR3 DNA reads TGCGCCAGCAGCTTCGGAGCGGGAGTTCAAGAGACCCAGTACTTC. Encoded protein: CASSFGAGVQETQYF. Full variable domain (remainder filled in from reference TRBV5-1 and TRBJ2-5): KAGVTQTPRYLIKTRGQQVTLSCSPISGHRSVSWYQQTPGQGLQFLFEYFSETQRNKGNFPGRFSGRQFSNSRSEMNVSTLELGDSALYLCASSFGAGVQETQYFGPGTRLLVL.

The chain employs TRBV28 and TRBJ2-7; 10 nucleotides align to TRBD2. Trimming took 6 bases from V and 3 from J; bases not matched to a gene: 11. Germline V lookup: CDR1 MDHEN, CDR2 SYDVKM. The CDR3 covers 16 residues. CDR3 loop: CASSPRTSGFFYEQYF. The CDR3 nucleotides read TGTGCCAGCAGCCCTAGGACTAGCGGCTTTTTCTACGAGCAGTACTTC.

The sample holds one count of this clone. The gene calls are TRBV5-1 and TRBJ1-1; 7 nucleotides match TRBD1. CDR3 length: 16 amino acids. Germline CDR1 reads SGHRS; CDR2 reads YFSETQ. Unmatched junction bases numbered 7, after V lost 2 bases and J lost 0 bases. The CDR3 is CASSFGQAYMNTEAFF. The CDR3 bases are TGCGCCAGCAGCTTCGGACAGGCGTACATGAACACTGAAGCTTTCTTT.

The gene calls are TRBV6-6 and TRBJ1-1; 9 bases are shared with TRBD1. The CDR3 consists of 15 residues. Germline V CDR1 and CDR2: MNHNY, SVGAGI (reference sequence). Trimming cost V 2 bases and J 6 bases; bases outside gene matches: 7. The CDR3 region is CASSYLGQGRSEAFF. As DNA, the CDR3 is TGTGCCAGCAGTTACCTGGGACAGGGAAGGTCTGAAGCTTTCTTT.

The rearrangement joins TRBV7-9 to TRBJ2-7; D may be TRBD2 (6 bases). In germline, CDR1 is SEHNR, CDR2 FQNEAQ (reference sequence). CDR3 length equals 14 residues. V was clipped by 5 bases and J by 2 bases, with 13 bases between them. The CDR3: CASSPGLAPYEQYF. CDR3 coding DNA: TGTGCCAGCAGCCCGGGGCTAGCGCCCTACGAGCAGTACTTC.

The chain has TRBV7-9 and TRBJ1-2, with 7 positions matching TRBD1. V lost 5 bases, J lost 6 bases, and 12 bases stayed unmatched. The germline gives CDR1 SEHNR, CDR2 FQNEAQ (reference sequence). The CDR3 is made up of 15 amino acids. The CDR3 DNA sequence: TGTGCCAGCAGCGCTACACGGACAGGTGTCGATGGCTACACCTTC. Amino acid sequence: CASSATRTGVDGYTF.

The V gene is TRBV28, the J gene TRBJ2-7; tentative D call: TRBD1 (6 bases). Deletions cut 5 bases from V and 11 bases from J, with 22 bases between. The CDR3 length is 14 residues. Looked up from germline, CDR1 is MDHEN and CDR2 is SYDVKM. DNA of the CDR3: TGTGCCAGCAGTCAAGAGGAGGTACAGGGAAAGGAGTACTTC. Translated, it gives CASSQEEVQGKEYF.

The V and J genes are TRBV25-1 and TRBJ2-3; D gene ambiguous. The germline V gene encodes CDR1 MGHDK and CDR2 SYGVNS. The CDR3 is 16 amino acids. V was trimmed by 1 base and J by 5 bases, leaving 16 bases between them. The CDR3 sequence is CASSEWAEGLQDTQYF. DNA for the CDR3: TGTGCCAGCAGTGAATGGGCGGAAGGTTTGCAAGATACGCAGTATTTT.

This clone was detected many times. Other DNA sequences in the sample encode the same CDR3. This sequence joins TRBV29-1 and TRBJ1-1; 11 bases fit TRBD1. From germline, CDR1 is SQVTM and CDR2 ANQGSEA. CDR3 size: 13 residues. Trimming removed 6 bases from V and 4 bases from J; junction bases left unmatched: 4. This CDR3 reads CSVGQGAFTEAFF. CDR3 DNA sequence: TGCAGCGTCGGACAGGGGGCCTTCACTGAAGCTTTCTTT.

J is TRBJ1-1 and V is TRBV28, with TRBD1 as a possible D gene (5 bases). The germline V and J ends were trimmed by 6 bases and 1 base, with 15 bases remaining between them. The CDR3 consists of 15 residues. In germline, CDR1 is MDHEN, CDR2 SYDVKM. The CDR3 region is CASRTVRETNTEAFF. CDR3 nucleotide sequence: TGTGCCAGCAGGACAGTCCGGGAGACGAACACTGAAGCTTTCTTT.

The genes are TRBV5-1 and TRBJ2-3; a possible D gene is TRBD2 (6 bases). V was cut by 5 bases and J by 3 bases, with 13 bases left in between. The CDR3 has 14 residues. From germline, CDR1 is SGHRS and CDR2 YFSETQ. The CDR3 loop reads CASRRNGGTDTQYF. The CDR3 DNA follows: TGCGCCAGCAGAAGAAACGGGGGTACAGATACGCAGTATTTT.

This clone was recorded once. The genes are TRBV6-5 and TRBJ2-5; 10 positions agree with TRBD1. The length of the CDR3 is 15 residues. Germline V gene data show CDR1 as MNHEY and CDR2 as SVGAGI. The V and J ends lost 6 bases and 5 bases, in that order; junction bases with no gene match: 9. The CDR3 DNA follows: TGTGCCAGCAGCACCCTGGGGACAGGGGAGGAGACCCAGTACTTC. It is translated as CASSTLGTGEETQYF.

The chain recombines TRBV5-1 with TRBJ2-3, with 10 nucleotides matching TRBD2. V was pared by 0 bases and J by 5 bases, with 6 bases of the junction left unmatched. The length of the CDR3 is 16 residues. The germline V gene encodes CDR1 SGHRS and CDR2 YFSETQ. The chain's CDR3 is CASSLARLAGVDTQYF. The CDR3 DNA is TGCGCCAGCAGCTTGGCCCGACTAGCGGGCGTAGATACGCAGTATTTT. The whole variable domain, filled in from reference TRBV5-1 and TRBJ2-3, reads KAGVTQTPRYLIKTRGQQVTLSCSPISGHRSVSWYQQTPGQGLQFLFEYFSETQRNKGNFPGRFSGRQFSNSRSEMNVSTLELGDSALYLCASSLARLAGVDTQYFGPGTRLTVL.